A selection of T cell receptor beta chains follows, all from one sample in a study of T cells in localized non-small cell lung cancer. Produced via immunoSEQ multiplex PCR; TCRdb's table is partial and in-frame only. The repertoire consists of around 24,000 clones, with approximately 88% occurring once and the leading ten covering roughly 23%. Sample: peripheral blood, taken before any cancer treatment. The receptors originated from a man aged 40 to 75 with stage I squamous cell lung carcinoma. Both conserved end residues are part of each CDR3. The D gene is left open where the match is weak. Only some rows state a clone size, as once, few, many or a class for expanded clones.

15 | - | TRBJ1-3 | - | TRBV28 | TGTGCCAGCAGCCTCTTGGCCGTCTCTGGAAACACCATATATTTT | CASSLLAVSGNTIYF
12 | - | TRBJ1-2 | - | TRBV30 | TGTGCCTGGAGACGGGTTAACTATGGCTACACCTTC | CAWRRVNYGYTF
15 | - | TRBJ2-7 | once | TRBV28 | TGTGCCAGCAGCTTAACCACCGGGACAATCTACGAGCAGTACTTC | CASSLTTGTIYEQYF
17 | TRBD2 | TRBJ2-3 | - | TRBV7-2 | TGTGCCAGCAGCTTAGTGGGGACTAGCGGAAGCACAGATACGCAGTATTTT | CASSLVGTSGSTDTQYF
14 | - | TRBJ2-7 | - | TRBV4-1 | TGCGCCAGCAGCCCCGGGGAGATACCTTACGAGCAGTACTTC | CASSPGEIPYEQYF
14 | - | TRBJ1-1 | - | TRBV19 | TGTGCCAGTAGTATGATCGGGGTTTTATCAAAAGCTTTCTTT | CASSMIGVLSKAFF
14 | - | TRBJ2-7 | - | TRBV2 | TGTGCCAGCAGTGAATTTGTCGGGACCTACGAGCAGTACTTC | CASSEFVGTYEQYF
12 | - | TRBJ2-3 | - | TRBV9 | TGTGCCAGCGGGCGCGTAGGGGGTACGCAGTATTTT | CASGRVGGTQYF
13 | - | TRBJ1-2 | - | TRBV2 | TGTGCCAGCAGTGAGAATCCGGGACGCGGCTACACCTTC | CASSENPGRGYTF
11 | - | TRBJ1-1 | - | TRBV20-1 | TGCAGTGCGGACAAGAACACTGAAGCTTTCTTT | CSADKNTEAFF
15 | - | TRBJ2-7 | - | TRBV11-2 | TGTGCCAGCAGCCTTCGGACAGACTTGACCTACGAGCAGTACTTC | CASSLRTDLTYEQYF
15 | TRBD1 | TRBJ2-7 | few | TRBV6-1 | TGTGCCAGCAGAGTGGACAGGTGGATGTCCTACGAGCAGTACTTC | CASRVDRWMSYEQYF
17 | TRBD2 | TRBJ2-3 | - | TRBV27 | TGTGCCAGCAGTTTACCCTCAGGGAGGGGTAGCACAGATACGCAGTATTTT | CASSLPSGRGSTDTQYF
12 | - | TRBJ1-2 | - | TRBV18 | TGTGCCAGCTCTAGCGGTTCTCATGGCTACACCTTC | CASSSGSHGYTF
15 | TRBD1 | TRBJ1-6 | - | TRBV2 | TGTGCCAGCAGTTACATGACAGGGAGCAATTCACCCCTCCACTTT | CASSYMTGSNSPLHF
14 | - | TRBJ2-7 | medium-sized | TRBV10-3 | TGTGCCATCACCGCCACAAGATTTCCCTACGAGCAGTACTTC | CAITATRFPYEQYF
15 | - | TRBJ1-1 | - | TRBV15 | TGTGCCACCAGCAGAGATGCAGGGAAGACACTGAAAGCTTTCTTT | CATSRDAGKTLKAFF
15 | - | TRBJ1-6 | few | TRBV10-3 | TGTGCCATCAGGGCCGGATCCGACGCTATTTCACCCCTCCACTTT | CAIRAGSDAISPLHF
16 | - | TRBJ2-2 | - | TRBV5-1 | TGCGCCAGCAGCTTGGAGAGGGGAAGTGGGACCGGGGAGCTGTTTTTT | CASSLERGSGTGELFF
16 | - | TRBJ2-1 | - | TRBV4-3 | TGCGCCAGCAGCAAACAGGGAACAAGCTCCTACAATGAGCAGTTCTTC | CASSKQGTSSYNEQFF
14 | - | TRBJ1-3 | - | TRBV19 | TGTGCCAGTAGTACCCTGAATTCTGGAAACACCATATATTTT | CASSTLNSGNTIYF
13 | - | TRBJ1-3 | - | TRBV2 | TGTGCCAGCACCTTATTGCCCGGAAACACCATATATTTT | CASTLLPGNTIYF
20 | TRBD2 | TRBJ2-1 | - | TRBV5-1 | TGCGCCAGCAGTGCGCGAGGCACGGGACTAGCGGGGGGGTTCTACAATGAGCAGTTCTTC | CASSARGTGLAGGFYNEQFF
13 | - | TRBJ1-5 | - | TRBV6-6 | TGTGCCACCACGGGCAGGGTAAATCAGCCCCAGCATTTT | CATTGRVNQPQHF
12 | - | TRBJ2-2 | - | TRBV9 | TGTGCCAGCAGCGTAGTGGCCGGGGAGCTGTTTTTT | CASSVVAGELFF
18 | - | TRBJ2-7 | once | TRBV11-2 | TGTGCCAGCAGCTTCCTCCCGTCTTTCGCGCGGGCCACCGGCGAGCAGTACTTC | CASSFLPSFARATGEQYF
16 | TRBD2 | TRBJ2-5 | - | TRBV5-1 | TGCGCCAGCAGCTGGAGCTCGACTAGCGGGGAGGAGACCCAGTACTTC | CASSWSSTSGEETQYF
16 | TRBD1 | TRBJ2-5 | - | TRBV18 | TGTGCCAGCTCACCTCTGGCAGGGGGTCGGCGAGAGACCCAGTACTTC | CASSPLAGGRRETQYF
14 | - | TRBJ1-2 | - | TRBV7-2 | TGTGCCAGCAGCCTGGGACACCGGGACTATGGCTACACCTTC | CASSLGHRDYGYTF
13 | - | TRBJ1-1 | - | TRBV28 | TGTGCCAGCAGTCCCGGGGCGGGAACTGAAGCTTTCTTT | CASSPGAGTEAFF
14 | TRBD1 | TRBJ2-7 | - | TRBV19 | TGTGCCAGTAGTATCTGGACAGGGGAGGGCGAGCAGTACTTC | CASSIWTGEGEQYF
14 | TRBD2 | TRBJ2-3 | - | TRBV7-7 | TGTGCCAGCAGCTTGGGACTAGCAAAGGATACGCAGTATTTT | CASSLGLAKDTQYF
13 | - | TRBJ1-1 | - | TRBV7-6 | TGTGCCAGCAGCTTAGAGGTTCAGGGAGAAGCTTTCTTT | CASSLEVQGEAFF
16 | - | TRBJ1-1 | - | TRBV7-2 | TGTGCCAGCAGCTCTGGGAGCGGGGCGGGAGTCACTGAAGCTTTCTTT | CASSSGSGAGVTEAFF
13 | - | TRBJ2-1 | - | TRBV2 | TGTGCCAGCAGCCTCGGCCCCTACAATGAGCAGTTCTTC | CASSLGPYNEQFF
16 | TRBD2 | TRBJ2-5 | few | TRBV7-8 | TGTGCCAGCAGCTTATCACGACTAGCGGGGGATAAGACCCAGTACTTC | CASSLSRLAGDKTQYF
14 | TRBD1 | TRBJ1-1 | - | TRBV2 | TGTGCCAGCCGGGACAGATCCATGAACACTGAAGCTTTCTTT | CASRDRSMNTEAFF
15 | - | TRBJ1-2 | few | TRBV6-1 | TGTGCCAGCAGTGAGGGCCCTGACAGGTACTATGGCTACACCTTC | CASSEGPDRYYGYTF
15 | - | TRBJ1-1 | - | TRBV5-1 | TGCGCCAGCAGCCTGATGACACCGGCCCACACTGAAGCTTTCTTT | CASSLMTPAHTEAFF
12 | - | TRBJ2-1 | - | TRBV18 | TGTGCCAGCTCACCACCGGGCAATGAGCAGTTCTTC | CASSPPGNEQFF